These 13 T cell receptor beta chains were all obtained from the same sample, sequenced in a study of T cell responses to AZD1222 COVID-19 vaccine. Here immunoSEQ multiplex PCR was the method, and the copy in TCRdb shows in-frame clones only, minus some. The sample consists of about 84,000 clones, 80% to 90% of them appearing once. The specimen comprised peripheral blood, sampled 28 days after the second AZD1222 dose. These receptors all stem from an adult who received the AZD1222 COVID-19 vaccine.

The chain is built from TRBV5-4 and TRBJ1-6, with TRBD1 identical over 9 bases. This CDR3 is 16 amino acids long. After removal of 0 bases from V and 7 bases from J, the junction contained 5 bases not matched to a gene. Germline V gene lookup returns CDR1 SGHNT and CDR2 YYREEE (reference sequence). CDR3 DNA sequence: TGTGCCAGCAGCTTGGACAGGGGGCTGCGGAATTCACCCCTCCACTTT. Amino acid sequence: CASSLDRGLRNSPLHF.

The V and J genes are TRBV18 and TRBJ2-3; D is unresolved. V was cut by 3 bases and J by 2 bases, with 6 bases left in between. CDR3 length equals 13 residues. CDR1 is KGHSH, CDR2 LQKENI, per germline. CDR3 nucleotide sequence: TGTGCCAGCTCACCTATTATCACAGATACGCAGTATTTT. This encodes CASSPIITDTQYF.

The gene calls are TRBV7-2 and TRBJ2-1; no clear D gene. The germline gives CDR1 SGHTA, CDR2 FQGNSA. The CDR3 consists of 13 residues. V dropped 0 bases and J dropped 5 bases, with 5 bases sitting between them. The CDR3 DNA follows: TGTGCCAGCAGCTTAGCGTCAGACAATGAGCAGTTCTTC. Encoded protein: CASSLASDNEQFF.

The rearrangement uses TRBV6-5 and TRBJ2-2; D may be TRBD2 (6 bases). The germline V gene encodes CDR1 MNHEY and CDR2 SVGAGI. This CDR3 has 12 amino acids. Trimming stripped 6 bases from V and 7 bases from J, with 9 bases between. The CDR3: CASSSGLGELFF. CDR3 DNA sequence: TGTGCCAGCAGCTCGGGACTCGGGGAGCTGTTTTTT.

The chain carries TRBV5-8 and TRBJ2-5, with unresolved D. Trimming took 2 bases from V and 7 from J, leaving 21 bases between them. From germline, CDR1 is SGHTS and CDR2 YDEGEE. There are 16 residues in the CDR3. The CDR3 is CASSLGRRDGAWTQYF. The CDR3 region has the DNA TGTGCCAGCAGCTTAGGTCGAAGAGACGGTGCTTGGACCCAGTACTTC.

The chain combines TRBV2 with TRBJ2-6; 9 bases agree with TRBD1. The CDR3 runs 16 residues. Germline-derived CDR1 and CDR2 are SNHLY and FYNNEI. The V segment lost 6 bases and the J segment 2 bases; nucleotides outside the gene matches: 5. Written as DNA, the CDR3 is TGTGCCAGCAGGTCCGGGACAGGGACTGGGGCCAACGTCCTGACTTTC. Translation: CASRSGTGTGANVLTF.

V and J are TRBV30 and TRBJ1-1; weak D call: TRBD1 (6 bases). With 0 bases removed from V and 5 bases from J, the gap between germline ends came to 16 bases. Germline CDR1 and CDR2: GTSNPN and SVGIG (reference sequence). The CDR3 runs 15 residues. The chain's CDR3 is CAWSVRGGTTTEAFF. The CDR3 DNA is TGTGCCTGGAGTGTACGGGGGGGCACGACGACTGAAGCTTTCTTT.

This chain uses TRBV10-3 with TRBJ1-1; D gene ambiguous. Trimming took 2 bases from V and 3 from J, leaving 1 base between them. The CDR3 has 11 residues. CDR1 and CDR2 from the germline V gene are ENHRY and SYGVKD. This CDR3 is CAISEDTEAFF. CDR3 nucleotide sequence: TGTGCCATCAGTGAGGACACTGAAGCTTTCTTT.

The rearrangement joins TRBV2 to TRBJ1-5; D possibly corresponds to TRBD1 (6 bases). The germline gives CDR1 SNHLY, CDR2 FYNNEI. V was cut by 6 bases and J by 3 bases, with 15 bases left in between. This CDR3 contains 15 residues. CDR3 in amino acids: CASSGEGGSNQPQHF. CDR3 nucleotides: TGTGCCAGCAGCGGGGAGGGGGGGTCCAATCAGCCCCAGCATTTT.

This rearrangement joins TRBV3-1 (or the pseudogene TRBV3-2) to TRBJ1-1; D is undetermined. The CDR3 length is 15 residues. Trimming shortened V by 4 bases and J by 1 base, and 13 bases separated the two germline ends. Per the germline V gene, CDR1 is LGHDT and CDR2 is YNNKEL (reference sequence). In DNA form, the CDR3 reads TGTGCCAGCAGCCGTGAAGGATCCGGGAACACTGAAGCTTTCTTT. Its protein product is CASSREGSGNTEAFF.

V is TRBV7-8 and J is TRBJ1-1; D not certain. V lost 4 bases, J lost 1 base, and 7 bases lay in between. The germline V gene has CDR1 SGHVS and CDR2 FQNEAQ. This CDR3 is 13 amino acids long. CDR3: CASSSQANTEAFF. CDR3 coding DNA: TGTGCCAGCAGCTCGCAGGCGAACACTGAAGCTTTCTTT.

The chain links TRBV10-3 to TRBJ1-1, with 8 positions matching TRBD1. The V and J ends lost 6 bases and 2 bases, in that order; junction bases with no gene match: 8. This CDR3 has 15 amino acids. The germline V gene has CDR1 ENHRY and CDR2 SYGVKD. The CDR3 here is CAIRTATGENTEAFF. CDR3 in DNA: TGTGCCATCAGGACCGCGACAGGGGAAAACACTGAAGCTTTCTTT.

CDR3 sequence reads: CASSSTANRDRYNSYEQYF. For the CDR3, the DNA is TGTGCCAGCAGCTCAACGGCGAATCGGGACAGGTACAATTCCTACGAGCAGTACTTC. The J gene is TRBJ2-7, the V gene TRBV21-1; TRBD1 was called by the table and not checked on the DNA. TRBV21-1 has pseudogene status. The CDR3 has 19 amino acids.